This T cell receptor beta chain was documented in a study of T cells after yellow fever vaccination. As TCR cDNA was made by 5'RACE template switching, a universal primer site and UMIs were added. TCRdb re-called the 5' RACE reads through MiXCR, storing one row per CDR3 protein. The table has roughly 140,000 distinct CDR3 sequences, 7.7% seen once; the top ten hold roughly 0.76%. The TCR sequence derives from a man aged 25-45 years who received the YFV17D yellow fever vaccine. The sample consisted of CD4+ T cells sorted from PBMCs, taken 5 days after the yellow fever booster vaccination.

The CDR3 bases are TGTGCCTTCAGCCTTCTGTGCCGACTAGCGGGGCCCCCAGGGACCCAGTACTTC. The encoded protein is CAFSLLCRLAGPPGTQYF. The chain links TRBV2 to TRBJ2-5; 11 bases agree with TRBD2. Trimming took 11 bases from V and 7 from J; bases not matched to a gene: 24. The germline V gene has CDR1 SNHLY and CDR2 FYNNEI. The CDR3 consists of 18 residues.